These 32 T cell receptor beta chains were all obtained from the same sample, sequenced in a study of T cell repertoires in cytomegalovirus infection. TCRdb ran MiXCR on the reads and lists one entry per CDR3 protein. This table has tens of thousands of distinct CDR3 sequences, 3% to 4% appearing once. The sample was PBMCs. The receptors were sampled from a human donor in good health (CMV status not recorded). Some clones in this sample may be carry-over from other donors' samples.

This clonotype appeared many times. The CDR3 nucleotides read TGTGCCAGCAGCTTCGGGGGGGCTAATTCACCCCTCCACTTT. It translates to CASSFGGANSPLHF. The chain recombines TRBV7-9 with TRBJ1-6; a possible D gene is TRBD1 (6 bases). Germline values: CDR1 SEHNR, CDR2 FQNEAQ (reference sequence). Between the trimmed V and J ends, which lost 3 bases and 6 bases, there was a span of 9 bases. CDR3 length equals 14 residues. The whole variable domain, filled in from reference TRBV7-9 and TRBJ1-6, reads DTGVSQNPRHKITKRGQNVTFRCDPISEHNRLYWYRQTLGQGPEFLTYFQNEAQLEKSRLLSDRFSAERPKGSFSTLEIQRTEQGDSAMYLCASSFGGANSPLHFGNGTRLTVT.

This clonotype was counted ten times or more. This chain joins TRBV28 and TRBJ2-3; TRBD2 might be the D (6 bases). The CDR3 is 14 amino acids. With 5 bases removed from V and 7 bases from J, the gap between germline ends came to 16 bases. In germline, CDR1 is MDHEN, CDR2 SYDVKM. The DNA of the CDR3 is TGTGCCAGCAGTCCCCGACTAGAGCTTAATACGCAGTATTTT. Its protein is CASSPRLELNTQYF.

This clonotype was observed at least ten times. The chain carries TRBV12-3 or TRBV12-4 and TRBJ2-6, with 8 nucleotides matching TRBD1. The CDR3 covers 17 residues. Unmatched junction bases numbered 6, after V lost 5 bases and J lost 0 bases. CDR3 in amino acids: CASSPRTGHSGANVLTF. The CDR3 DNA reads TGTGCCAGCAGTCCGCGGACAGGGCACTCTGGGGCCAACGTCCTGACTTTC.

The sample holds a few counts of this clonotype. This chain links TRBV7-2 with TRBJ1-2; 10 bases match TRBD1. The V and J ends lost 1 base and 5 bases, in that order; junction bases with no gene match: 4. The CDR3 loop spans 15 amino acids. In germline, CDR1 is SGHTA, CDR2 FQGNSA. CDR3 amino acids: CASSLGQGASYGYTF. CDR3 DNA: TGTGCCAGCAGCTTAGGACAGGGGGCGAGTTATGGCTACACCTTC.

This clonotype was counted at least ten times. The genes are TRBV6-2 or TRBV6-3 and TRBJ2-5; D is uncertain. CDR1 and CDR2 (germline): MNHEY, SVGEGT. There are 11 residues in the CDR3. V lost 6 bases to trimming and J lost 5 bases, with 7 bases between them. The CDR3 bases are TGTGCCAGCAGAATCGGGGAGACCCAGTACTTC. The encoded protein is CASRIGETQYF.

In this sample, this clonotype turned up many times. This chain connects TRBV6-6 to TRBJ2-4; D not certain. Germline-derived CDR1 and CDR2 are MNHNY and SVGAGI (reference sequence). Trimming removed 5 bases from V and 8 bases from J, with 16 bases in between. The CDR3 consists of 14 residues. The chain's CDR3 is CASSGRYGVDIQYF. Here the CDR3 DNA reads TGTGCCAGCAGTGGAAGATACGGTGTCGACATTCAGTACTTC.

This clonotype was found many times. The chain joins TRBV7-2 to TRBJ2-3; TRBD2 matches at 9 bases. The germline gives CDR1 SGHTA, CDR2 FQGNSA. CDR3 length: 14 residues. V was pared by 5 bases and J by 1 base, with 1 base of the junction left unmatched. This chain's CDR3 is CASSRGGGTDTQYF. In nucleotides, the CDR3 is TGTGCCAGCAGCCGCGGGGGGGGCACAGATACGCAGTATTTT. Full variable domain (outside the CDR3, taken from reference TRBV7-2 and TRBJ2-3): GAGVSQSPSNKVTEKGKDVELRCDPISGHTALYWYRQSLGQGLEFLIYFQGNSAPDKSGLPSDRFSAERTGGSVSTLTIQRTQQEDSAVYLCASSRGGGTDTQYFGPGTRLTVL.

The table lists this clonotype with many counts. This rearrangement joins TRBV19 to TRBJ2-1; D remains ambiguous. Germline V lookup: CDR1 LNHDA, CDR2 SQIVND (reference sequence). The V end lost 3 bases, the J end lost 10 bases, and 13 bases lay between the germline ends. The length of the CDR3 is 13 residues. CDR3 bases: TGTGCCAGTAGTATCGTCGGAGCCGGAGAGCAGTTCTTC. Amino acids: CASSIVGAGEQFF.

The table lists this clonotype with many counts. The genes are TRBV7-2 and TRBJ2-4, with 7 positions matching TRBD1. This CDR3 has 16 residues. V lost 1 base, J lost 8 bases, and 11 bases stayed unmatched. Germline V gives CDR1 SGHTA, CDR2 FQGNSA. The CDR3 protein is CASSLGQGSLGYIQYF. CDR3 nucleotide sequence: TGTGCCAGCAGCTTAGGACAGGGCTCCCTCGGATACATTCAGTACTTC.

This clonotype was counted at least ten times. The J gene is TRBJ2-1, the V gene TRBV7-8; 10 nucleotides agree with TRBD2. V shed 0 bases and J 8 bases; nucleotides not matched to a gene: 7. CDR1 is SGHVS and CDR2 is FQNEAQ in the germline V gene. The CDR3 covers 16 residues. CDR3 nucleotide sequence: TGTGCCAGCAGCTTAGCGCTAGCGGGAGCGTGGGATGAGCAGTTCTTC. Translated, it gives CASSLALAGAWDEQFF.

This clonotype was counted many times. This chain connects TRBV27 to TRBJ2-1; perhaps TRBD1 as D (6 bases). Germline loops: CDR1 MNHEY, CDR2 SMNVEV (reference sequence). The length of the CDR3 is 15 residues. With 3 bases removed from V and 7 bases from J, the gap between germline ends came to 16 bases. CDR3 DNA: TGTGCCAGCAGTTTGAGTACAGGGATTAGGAATGAGCAGTTCTTC. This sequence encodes CASSLSTGIRNEQFF.

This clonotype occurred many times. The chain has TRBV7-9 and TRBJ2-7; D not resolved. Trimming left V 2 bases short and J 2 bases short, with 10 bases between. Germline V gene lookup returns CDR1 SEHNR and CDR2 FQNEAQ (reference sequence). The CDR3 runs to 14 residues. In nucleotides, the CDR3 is TGTGCCAGCAGCTTATATGGAAAAACCTACGAGCAGTACTTC. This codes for CASSLYGKTYEQYF.

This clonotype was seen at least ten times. The CDR3 DNA reads as TGTGCCAGCAGCCCATGGACCAGAAGGACAGATACGCAGTATTTT. Its protein is CASSPWTRRTDTQYF. V and J are TRBV7-2 and TRBJ2-3; D ambiguous. Germline CDR1 SGHTA, CDR2 FQGNSA. The CDR3 consists of 15 residues. V lost 5 bases, J lost 3 bases, and 15 bases lay in between.

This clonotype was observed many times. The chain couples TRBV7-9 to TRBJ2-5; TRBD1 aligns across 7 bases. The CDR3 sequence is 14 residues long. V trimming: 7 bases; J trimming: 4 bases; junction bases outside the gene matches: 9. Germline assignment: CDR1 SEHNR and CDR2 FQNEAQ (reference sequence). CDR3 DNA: TGTGCCAGCACCCTACCGGGACAGCTAGAGACCCAGTACTTC. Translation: CASTLPGQLETQYF.

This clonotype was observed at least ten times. The CDR3 sequence: CASSLSGTGSYNEQFF. Here the CDR3 DNA reads TGTGCCAGCAGCTTGAGCGGGACCGGCTCCTACAATGAGCAGTTCTTC. The chain is built from TRBV7-9 and TRBJ2-1, with 7 bases identical to TRBD2. Germline lookup yields CDR1 SEHNR and CDR2 FQNEAQ (reference sequence). With V trimmed by 3 bases and J by 0 bases, 5 bases remained unmatched. The CDR3 spans 16 residues.

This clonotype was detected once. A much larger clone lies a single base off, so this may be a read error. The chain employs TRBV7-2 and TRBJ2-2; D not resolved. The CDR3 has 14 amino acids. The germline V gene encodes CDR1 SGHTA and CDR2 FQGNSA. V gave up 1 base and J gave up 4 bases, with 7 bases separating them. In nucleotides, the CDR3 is TGTGCCAGCAGCTTAGATAAAAGCACCGGGGAGCTGTTTTTT. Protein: CASSLDKSTGELFF.

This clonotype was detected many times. The CDR3 DNA sequence: TGTGCCAGCAGCTTAGATCGGGGCTGGACAGGCTCCTACAATGAGCAGTTCTTC. Amino acid sequence: CASSLDRGWTGSYNEQFF. The chain is built from TRBV11-3 and TRBJ2-1; 7 nucleotides align to TRBD1. The length of the CDR3 is 18 residues. Germline V gene sequence: CDR1 SGHNT, CDR2 YENEEA. V dropped 0 bases and J dropped 0; count of bases not matched to a gene: 8. The whole variable domain, filled in from reference TRBV11-3 and TRBJ2-1, reads EAGVVQSPRYKIIEKKQPVAFWCNPISGHNTLYWYLQNLGQGPELLIRYENEEAVDDSQLPKDRFSAERLKGVDSTLKIQPAELGDSAVYLCASSLDRGWTGSYNEQFFGPGTRLTVL.

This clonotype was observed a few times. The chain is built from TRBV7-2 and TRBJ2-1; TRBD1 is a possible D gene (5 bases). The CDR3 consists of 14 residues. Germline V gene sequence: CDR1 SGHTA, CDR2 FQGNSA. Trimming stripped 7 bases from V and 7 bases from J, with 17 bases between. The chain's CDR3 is CASKFKGPGNEQFF. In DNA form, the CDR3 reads TGTGCCAGCAAATTCAAGGGGCCAGGGAATGAGCAGTTCTTC.

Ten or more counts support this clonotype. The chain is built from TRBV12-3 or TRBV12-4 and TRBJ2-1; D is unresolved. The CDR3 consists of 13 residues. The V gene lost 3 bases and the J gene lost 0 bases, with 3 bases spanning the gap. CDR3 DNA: TGTGCCAGCAGTTTCCGCTCCTACAATGAGCAGTTCTTC. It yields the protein CASSFRSYNEQFF.

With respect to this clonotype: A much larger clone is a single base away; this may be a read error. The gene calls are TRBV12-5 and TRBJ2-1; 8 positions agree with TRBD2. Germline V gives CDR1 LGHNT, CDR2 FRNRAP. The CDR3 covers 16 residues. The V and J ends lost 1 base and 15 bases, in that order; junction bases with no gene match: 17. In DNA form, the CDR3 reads TGTGCTAGTGGTTTGGGAGCGGGACTAGAAGTCTTCATGCGGTTCTTC. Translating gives CASGLGAGLEVFMRFF.

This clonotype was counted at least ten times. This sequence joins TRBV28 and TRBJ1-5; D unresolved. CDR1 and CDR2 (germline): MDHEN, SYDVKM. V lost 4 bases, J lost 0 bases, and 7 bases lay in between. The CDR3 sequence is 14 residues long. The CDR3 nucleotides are TGTGCCAGCAGTTCTCTAGTTAGCAATCAGCCCCAGCATTTT. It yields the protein CASSSLVSNQPQHF.

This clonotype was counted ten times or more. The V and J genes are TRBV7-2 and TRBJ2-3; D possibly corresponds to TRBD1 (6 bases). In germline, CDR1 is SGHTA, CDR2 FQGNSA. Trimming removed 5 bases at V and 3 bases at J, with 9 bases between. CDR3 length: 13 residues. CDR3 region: CASSQGRTDTQYF. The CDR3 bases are TGTGCCAGCAGCCAGGGGAGAACAGATACGCAGTATTTT.

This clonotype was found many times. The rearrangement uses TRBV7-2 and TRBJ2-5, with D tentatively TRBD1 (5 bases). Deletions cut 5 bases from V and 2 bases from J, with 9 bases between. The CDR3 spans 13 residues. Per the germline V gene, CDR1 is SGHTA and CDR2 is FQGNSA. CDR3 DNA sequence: TGTGCCAGCAGCCGTGACAGACAAGAGACCCAGTACTTC. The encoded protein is CASSRDRQETQYF.

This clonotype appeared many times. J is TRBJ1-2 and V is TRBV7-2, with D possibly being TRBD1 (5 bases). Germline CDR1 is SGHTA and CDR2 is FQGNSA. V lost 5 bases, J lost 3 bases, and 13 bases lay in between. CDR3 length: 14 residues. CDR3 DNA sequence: TGTGCCAGCAGCCTAGGCCCGACAGACTATGGCTACACCTTC. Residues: CASSLGPTDYGYTF.

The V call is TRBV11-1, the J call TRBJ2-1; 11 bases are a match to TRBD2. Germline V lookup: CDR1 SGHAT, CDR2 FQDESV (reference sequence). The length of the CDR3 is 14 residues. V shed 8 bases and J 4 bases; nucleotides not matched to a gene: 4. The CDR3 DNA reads TGTGCCAGCCCACTAGCGGGGGCATACAATGAGCAGTTCTTC. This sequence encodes CASPLAGAYNEQFF.

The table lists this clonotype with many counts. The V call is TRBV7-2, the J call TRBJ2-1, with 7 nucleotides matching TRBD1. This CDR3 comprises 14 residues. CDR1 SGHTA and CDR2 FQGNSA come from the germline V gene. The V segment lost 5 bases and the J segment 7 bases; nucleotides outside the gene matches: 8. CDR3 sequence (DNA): TGTGCCAGCAGCGCGCAGGGGGTAGTAAATGAGCAGTTCTTC. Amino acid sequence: CASSAQGVVNEQFF.

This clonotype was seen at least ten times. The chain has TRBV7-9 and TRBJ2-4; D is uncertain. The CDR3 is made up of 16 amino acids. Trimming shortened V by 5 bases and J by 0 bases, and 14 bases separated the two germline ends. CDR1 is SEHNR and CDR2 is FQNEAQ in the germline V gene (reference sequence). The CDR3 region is CASSPRVELAKNIQYF. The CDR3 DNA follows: TGTGCCAGCAGCCCCCGGGTGGAACTAGCCAAAAACATTCAGTACTTC.

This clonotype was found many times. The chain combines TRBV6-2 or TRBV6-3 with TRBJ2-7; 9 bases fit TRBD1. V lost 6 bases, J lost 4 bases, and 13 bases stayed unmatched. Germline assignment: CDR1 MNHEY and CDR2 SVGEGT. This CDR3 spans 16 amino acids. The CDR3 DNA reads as TGTGCCAGCAGAAACCCGGGACAGGGAAGGCTTTACGAGCAGTACTTC. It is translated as CASRNPGQGRLYEQYF.

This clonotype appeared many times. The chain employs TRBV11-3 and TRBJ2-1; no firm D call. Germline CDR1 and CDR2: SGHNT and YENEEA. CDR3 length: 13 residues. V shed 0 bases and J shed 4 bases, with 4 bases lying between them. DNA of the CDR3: TGTGCCAGCAGCTTAGAACAGTACAATGAGCAGTTCTTC. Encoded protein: CASSLEQYNEQFF.

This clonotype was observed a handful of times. CDR3 sequence (DNA): TGTGCCAGCAGCTCCCAGAGTAGTAAGACCCAGTACTTC. It specifies CASSSQSSKTQYF. The chain links TRBV7-2 to TRBJ2-5; D is undetermined. The length of the CDR3 is 13 residues. CDR1 SGHTA and CDR2 FQGNSA come from the germline V gene. V dropped 4 bases and J dropped 6 bases, with 12 bases sitting between them.

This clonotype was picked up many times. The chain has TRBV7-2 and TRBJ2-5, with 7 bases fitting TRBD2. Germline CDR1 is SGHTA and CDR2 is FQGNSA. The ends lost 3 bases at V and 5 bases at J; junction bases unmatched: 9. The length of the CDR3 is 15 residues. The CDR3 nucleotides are TGTGCCAGCAGCTTTGCTGGCGGGAGTTACGAGACCCAGTACTTC. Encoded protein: CASSFAGGSYETQYF. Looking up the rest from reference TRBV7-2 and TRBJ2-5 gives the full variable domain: GAGVSQSPSNKVTEKGKDVELRCDPISGHTALYWYRQSLGQGLEFLIYFQGNSAPDKSGLPSDRFSAERTGGSVSTLTIQRTQQEDSAVYLCASSFAGGSYETQYFGPGTRLLVL.

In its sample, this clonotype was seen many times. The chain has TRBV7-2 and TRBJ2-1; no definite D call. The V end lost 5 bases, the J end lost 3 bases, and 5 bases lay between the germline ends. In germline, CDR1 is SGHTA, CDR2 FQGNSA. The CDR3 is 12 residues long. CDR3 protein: CASSEHYNEQFF. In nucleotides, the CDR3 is TGTGCCAGCAGCGAACACTACAATGAGCAGTTCTTC.